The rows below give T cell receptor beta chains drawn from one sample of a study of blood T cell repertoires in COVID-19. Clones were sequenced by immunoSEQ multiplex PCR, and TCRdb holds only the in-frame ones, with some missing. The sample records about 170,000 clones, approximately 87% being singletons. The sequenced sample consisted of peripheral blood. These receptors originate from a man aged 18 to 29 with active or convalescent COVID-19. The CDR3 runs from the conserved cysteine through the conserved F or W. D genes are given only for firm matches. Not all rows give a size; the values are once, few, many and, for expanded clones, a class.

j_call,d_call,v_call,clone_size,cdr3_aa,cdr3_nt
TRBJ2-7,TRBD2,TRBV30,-,CACFPVVLAGERRTGEQYF,TGTGCCTGTTTCCCCGTGGTACTAGCGGGAGAAAGGAGGACGGGCGAGCAGTACTTC
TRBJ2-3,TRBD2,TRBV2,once,CASTRGLAGDTSTDTQYF,TGTGCCAGCACTAGAGGACTAGCGGGCGATACTAGCACAGATACGCAGTATTTT
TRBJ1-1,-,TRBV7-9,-,CASSFQASTEAFF,TGTGCCAGCAGCTTCCAGGCGAGCACTGAAGCTTTCTTT
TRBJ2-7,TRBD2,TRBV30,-,CAWRWVEASGEQYF,TGTGCCTGGAGGTGGGTTGAGGCTAGCGGTGAGCAGTACTTC
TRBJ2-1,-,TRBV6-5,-,CASSYSGNEQFF,TGTGCCAGCAGCTACAGCGGGAATGAGCAGTTCTTC
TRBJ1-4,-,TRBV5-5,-,CASSLGSTNEKLFF,TGTGCCAGCAGCTTGGGTTCGACTAATGAAAAACTGTTTTTT
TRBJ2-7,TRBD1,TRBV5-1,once,CASSAGGQGLSEQYF,TGCGCCAGCAGCGCAGGCGGACAGGGACTTTCAGAGCAGTACTTC
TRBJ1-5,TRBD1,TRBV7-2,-,CASSLEGASNQPQHF,TGTGCCAGCAGCTTAGAGGGGGCTAGCAATCAGCCCCAGCATTTT
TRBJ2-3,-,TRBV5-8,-,CASRHFSGSTDTQYF,TGTGCCAGCAGACACTTCAGCGGGAGCACAGATACGCAGTATTTT
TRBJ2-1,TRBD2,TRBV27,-,CASSLYWGGTFYNEQFF,TGTGCCAGCAGTTTATATTGGGGGGGGACCTTCTACAATGAGCAGTTCTTC
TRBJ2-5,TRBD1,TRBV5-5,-,CASSLWDSGETQYF,TGTGCCAGCAGCTTGTGGGACAGCGGAGAGACCCAGTACTTC
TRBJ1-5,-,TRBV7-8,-,CASSLVSSNQPQHF,TGTGCCAGCAGCTTAGTCAGTAGCAATCAGCCCCAGCATTTT
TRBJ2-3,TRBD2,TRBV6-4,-,CASSRLAGAPDTQYF,TGTGCCAGCAGTCGACTAGCGGGAGCCCCAGATACGCAGTATTTT
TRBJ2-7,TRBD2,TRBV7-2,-,CASSPRRTSGYEQYF,TGTGCCAGCAGCCCGAGGAGGACTAGCGGGTACGAGCAGTACTTC
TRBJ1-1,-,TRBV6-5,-,CASSYSWGDGEAFF,TGTGCCAGCAGTTACTCTTGGGGCGACGGTGAAGCTTTCTTT
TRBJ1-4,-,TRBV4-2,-,CASSAPPTGPENEKLFF,TGTGCCAGCAGCGCTCCGCCTACAGGACCCGAGAATGAAAAACTGTTTTTT
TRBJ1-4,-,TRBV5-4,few,CASSLAAAGGEKLFF,TGTGCCAGCAGCTTGGCCGCAGCGGGAGGTGAAAAACTGTTTTTT
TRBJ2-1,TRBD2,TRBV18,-,CASSPTGAGSYNEQFF,TGTGCCAGCTCACCAACGGGAGCGGGGTCCTACAATGAGCAGTTCTTC
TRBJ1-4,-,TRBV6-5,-,CASSYSVAGYGEKLFF,TGTGCCAGCAGTTACTCGGTGGCCGGGTATGGTGAAAAACTGTTTTTT
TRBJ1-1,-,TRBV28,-,CASSLYSSRAFF,TGTGCCAGCAGTTTATATAGTTCGAGAGCTTTCTTT
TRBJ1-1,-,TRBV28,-,CASRPGDPSTEAFF,TGTGCCAGCCGTCCGGGGGATCCAAGCACTGAAGCTTTCTTT
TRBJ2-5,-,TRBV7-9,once,CASSSSGFQETQYF,TGTGCCAGCAGCTCAAGCGGGTTCCAAGAGACCCAGTACTTC
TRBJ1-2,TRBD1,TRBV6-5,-,CASKFTGGRTNTF,TGTGCCAGCAAATTCACAGGGGGCCGTACTAACACCTTC
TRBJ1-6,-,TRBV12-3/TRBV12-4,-,CASSSGYSPLHF,TGTGCCAGCAGCTCAGGGTACTCACCCCTCCACTTT
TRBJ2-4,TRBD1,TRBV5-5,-,CASSLTRTGGDIQYF,TGTGCCAGCAGCTTGACACGGACAGGGGGGGACATTCAGTACTTC
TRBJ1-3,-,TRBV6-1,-,CASSGTARMAGNTIYF,TGTGCCAGCAGTGGGACAGCCAGGATGGCTGGAAACACCATATATTTT
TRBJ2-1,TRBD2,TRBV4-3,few,CASSQEAPTSGAYNEQFF,TGCGCCAGCAGCCAGGAAGCTCCCACTAGCGGGGCCTACAATGAGCAGTTCTTC
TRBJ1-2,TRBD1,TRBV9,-,CASSEGTGSPYGYTF,TGTGCCAGCAGCGAAGGGACAGGGAGCCCCTATGGCTACACCTTC
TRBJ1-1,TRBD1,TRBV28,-,CASSLGQGYCTF,TGTGCCAGCAGTCTGGGACAGGGATATTGTACCTTT
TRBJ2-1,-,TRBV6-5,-,CASSYTPPSGGHEQFF,TGTGCCAGCAGTTATACCCCGCCCAGCGGAGGGCATGAGCAGTTCTTC
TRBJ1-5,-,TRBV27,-,CATGLIQGNQPQHF,TGTGCCACAGGACTGATTCAAGGCAATCAGCCCCAGCATTTT
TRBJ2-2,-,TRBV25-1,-,CASSESRGADTGELFF,TGTGCCAGCAGTGAATCCCGGGGGGCAGACACCGGGGAGCTGTTTTTT
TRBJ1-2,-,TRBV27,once,CASRSANYGYTF,TGTGCCAGCAGGTCAGCTAACTATGGCTACACCTTC
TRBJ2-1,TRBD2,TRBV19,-,CASSESSLAGYLSYNEQFF,TGTGCCAGTAGTGAATCCTCGCTAGCGGGTTACCTCTCCTACAATGAGCAGTTCTTC
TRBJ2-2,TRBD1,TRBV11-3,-,CASSLGTGKGTGELFF,TGTGCCAGCAGCTTGGGGACAGGGAAAGGGACCGGGGAGCTGTTTTTT
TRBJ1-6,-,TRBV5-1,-,CASSMGQGFSPLHF,TGCGCCAGCAGCATGGGACAAGGATTTTCACCCCTCCACTTT
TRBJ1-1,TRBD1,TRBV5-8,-,CASSFQGARTEAFF,TGTGCCAGCAGCTTTCAGGGGGCGAGGACTGAAGCTTTCTTT
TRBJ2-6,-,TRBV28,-,CASSQPGHYSGANVLTF,TGTGCCAGCAGTCAACCGGGACACTACTCTGGGGCCAACGTCCTGACTTTC
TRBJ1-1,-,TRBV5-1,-,CASSLDRNTEAFF,TGCGCCAGCAGCTTGGACAGGAACACTGAAGCTTTCTTT
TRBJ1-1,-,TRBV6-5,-,CASGRGVMNTEAFF,TGTGCCAGCGGACGGGGAGTCATGAACACTGAAGCTTTCTTT
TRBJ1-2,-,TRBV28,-,CASSLQGYGYTF,TGTGCCAGCAGTTTACAGGGGTATGGCTACACCTTC
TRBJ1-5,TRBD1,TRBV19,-,CASSIQGTGDQHF,TGTGCCAGTTCGATCCAAGGGACAGGGGACCAGCATTTT
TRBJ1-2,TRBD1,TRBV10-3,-,CAISDRQGKNYGYTF,TGTGCCATCAGTGACAGACAGGGGAAAAACTATGGCTACACCTTC
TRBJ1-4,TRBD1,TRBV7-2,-,CASSSDRVRTNEKLFF,TGTGCCAGCAGTTCAGACAGGGTTCGGACTAATGAAAAACTGTTTTTT
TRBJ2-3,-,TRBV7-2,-,CASSLGTQGDTQYF,TGTGCCAGCAGCTTAGGGACCCAGGGAGATACGCAGTATTTT
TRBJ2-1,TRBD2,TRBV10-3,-,CAISLAGTINEQFF,TGTGCCATCAGTTTAGCGGGAACTATCAATGAGCAGTTCTTC
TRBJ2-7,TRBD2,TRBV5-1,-,CASSESTYGGEVHF,TGCGCCAGCAGCGAATCAACCTACGGGGGGGAAGTTCACTTC
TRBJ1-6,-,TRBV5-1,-,CASSFQEAKSPLHF,TGCGCCAGCAGCTTCCAGGAGGCGAAGTCACCCCTCCACTTT
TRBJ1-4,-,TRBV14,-,CASSQDWGRTNEKLFF,TGTGCCAGCAGCCAAGATTGGGGCAGGACTAATGAAAAACTGTTTTTT
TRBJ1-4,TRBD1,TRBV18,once,CASSPRPGQGDEKLFF,TGTGCCAGCTCACCAAGGCCGGGACAGGGGGATGAAAAACTGTTTTTT
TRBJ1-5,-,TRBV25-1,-,CASSDGRAVSNQPQHF,TGTGCCAGCAGTGACGGCAGGGCGGTGAGCAATCAGCCCCAGCATTTT
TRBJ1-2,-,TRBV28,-,CASSGRTVYGYTF,TGTGCCAGCAGTGGCCGGACAGTCTATGGCTACACCTTC
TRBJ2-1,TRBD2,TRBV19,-,CASTTSGGRGSYNEQFF,TGTGCCAGTACCACTAGCGGGGGGCGGGGCTCCTACAATGAGCAGTTCTTC
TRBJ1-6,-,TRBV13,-,CASSLEGNSPLHF,TGTGCCAGCAGCTTAGAGGGGAATTCACCCCTCCACTTT
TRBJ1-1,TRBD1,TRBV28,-,CASSPPDRGRTEAFF,TGTGCCAGCAGCCCACCCGACAGGGGAAGGACTGAAGCTTTCTTT